This TCR beta chain was identified in a study of beta chain features in type 1 diabetes. Study information: No age, gender or cell yield differences were seen between patients and healthy donors. Across all samples, over 85 million sorted cells were examined.

Study-wide results and caveats: TCRB repertoires of naive, central memory and Treg cells appeared more similar among patients than among healthy donors. Fewer junction insertions and more nucleotide deletions appeared in type 1 diabetes patients.

This clone was seen more than once but under ten times. Its target is unknown. Germline CDR1 SGHDT, CDR2 YYEEEE. This CDR3 comprises 13 residues. V was pared by 2 bases and J by 7 bases, with 12 bases between. The isolated RNA, all of it, was reverse transcribed, so expressed TCRB transcripts were what got sequenced. Sequencing used immunoSEQ multiplex PCR; TCRdb keeps in-frame clones, though not all of them. The sample lists under 900,000 clones, under 20% seen once, with 0.02% to 0.025% in the top ten. The receptor was isolated from a woman aged 18-29 years in good health. This sequence joins TRBV5-6 and TRBJ1-2; TRBD1 might be the D (5 bases). The sample was naive CD4+ T cells from blood. DNA for the CDR3: TGTGCCAGCAGCTTTGACAGAAGGGGTGGCTACACCTTC. This encodes CASSFDRRGGYTF. The full variable domain, its missing parts supplied by reference TRBV5-6 and TRBJ1-2, is DAGVTQSPTHLIKTRGQQVTLRCSPKSGHDTVSWYQQALGQGPQFIFQYYEEEERQRGNFPDRFSGHQFPNYSSELNVNALLLGDSALYLCASSFDRRGGYTFGSGTRLTVV.